This T cell receptor (beta chain) was recovered during a study of T cell responses to AZD1222 COVID-19 vaccine. Looked up from germline, CDR1 is SNHLY and CDR2 is FYNNEI. The CDR3 runs to 14 residues. To note about this clone: One end of the junction is discordant with germline, which a read error may explain.

TCRdb's copy holds only in-frame clones and misses some; the assay was immunoSEQ multiplex PCR. Here the sample spans about 39,000 clones, roughly 85% being singletons. This material consisted of peripheral blood, taken 28 days after the second dose of the MenACWY control vaccine. The chain carries TRBV2 and TRBJ1-6; TRBD1 is a possible D gene (5 bases). This clonotype was obtained from an adult who received the MenACWY meningococcal vaccine as a control. The CDR3 DNA sequence: TGTGCCAGCAGGGAAGGGGTTACACATTCACCCCTCCACTTT. Its translation: CASREGVTHSPLHF. The entire variable domain, with the rest obtained from reference TRBV2 and TRBJ1-6, is as follows: EPEVTQTPSHQVTQMGQEVILRCVPISNHLYFYWYRQILGQKVEFLVSFYNNEISEKSEIFDDQFSVERPDGSNFTLKIRSTKLEDSAMYFCASREGVTHSPLHFGNGTRLTVT.